The source of this T cell receptor beta chain is a study of type 1 and type 2 diabetes patients. Study background: CD4+ or CD8+ T cells were positively selected from PBMCs with microbeads. A total of fewer than 25,000,000 paired-end reads came from the whole study.

The PCR template was genomic DNA. Amplification of the beta chain CDR3 used 30 forward and 13 reverse multiplex primers. TCRdb reprocessed the multiplex PCR reads with MiXCR, giving one entry per CDR3 protein. The repertoire consists of a few hundred thousand distinct CDR3 sequences, with roughly 48% occurring once and the leading ten covering roughly 13%. The CDR3 totals 18 residues. Trimming removed 3 bases from V and 6 bases from J; junction bases left unmatched: 14. Germline values: CDR1 WSHSY, CDR2 SAAADI. Each participant gave around 9.6 milliliters of peripheral blood. This clonotype was counted a few times.

Sequenced sample: peripheral blood mononuclear cells (PBMCs). V gene TRBV10-2 combines with J gene TRBJ1-4; 9 bases line up with TRBD1. The TCR was taken from a man aged 18 to 35 with type 2 diabetes. The CDR3 loop reads CASSDPGQGLPGDEKLFF. CDR3 DNA sequence: TGCGCCAGCAGTGATCCGGGACAGGGTCTGCCTGGGGATGAAAAACTGTTTTTT.